The entry below gives a single T cell receptor beta chain sequence along with its context. Its antigen is undetermined. This sample stems from a study of cytomegalovirus exposure and HLA in healthy donors. General study points: Rarity held for most TCR sequences, but there were some public TCRs that occurred in many donors. According to a later analysis, most TCR beta chains associated with CMV appeared HLA-restricted. CMV antigen specificity was confirmed in vitro for a few CMV-associated chains. CMV serostatus stood as the only immune exposure information on hand.

The length of the CDR3 is 13 residues. Germline values: CDR1 SNHLY, CDR2 FYNNEI. Trimming shortened V by 1 base and J by 5 bases, and 8 bases separated the two germline ends. The PCR made use of 60 Vbeta and 13 Jbeta primers. Sequenced by immunoSEQ multiplex PCR; TCRdb stores in-frame clones only, minus some. The repertoire holds approximately 120,000 clones, about three quarters seen once, with around 10% in the top ten. V usage is TRBV2 and J usage is TRBJ1-2, with a weak D call TRBD1 (6 bases). This clonotype was sampled from a middle-aged woman in good health and CMV-seropositive. Sequences were obtained from PBMCs. The CDR3 loop is CASSEDREYGYTF. The CDR3 DNA reads as TGTGCCAGCAGTGAAGACAGGGAGTATGGCTACACCTTC.